This paragraph covers one TCR beta chain sequence. Source study methods: Using reference gene primer amplification, nucleated cell counts were estimated. The assay was immunoSEQ multiplex PCR, and TCRdb's table has in-frame clones only and misses some. V and J calls plus clone size are reproduced from that table; the DNA served to infer D and trimming. The sample lists about 350,000 clones, 80% to 90% occurring once. The record originates from a study of blood T cell repertoires in COVID-19. Study in general: COVID-19 samples, acute and convalescent, were from the United States, Italy and Spain.

CDR1 and CDR2 from the germline V gene are SGHTA and FQGNSA. V gave up 3 bases and J gave up 0 bases; unmatched junction bases: 1. The CDR3 sequence is 15 residues long. The Seattle patients joined while their infection was active and were tracked longitudinally afterward. The sample was peripheral blood. This receptor was identified in a woman aged 55-70 years with COVID-19, enrolled during active disease. The rearrangement uses TRBV7-2 and TRBJ1-5, with 8 bases matching TRBD1. The DNA for the CDR3 is TGTGCCAGCAGCTTTGACAGGGGTAGCAATCAGCCCCAGCATTTT. It encodes CASSFDRGSNQPQHF.